The T cell receptor (beta chain) described here comes from a study of blood T cell repertoires in COVID-19. Study at large: The analysed material was cDNA or gDNA that came from T cells, B-cell-depleted T cells, or PBMCs.

In the source study's methods: Reference gene primer amplification in the assay estimated nucleated cell counts. Sequencing used immunoSEQ multiplex PCR; TCRdb keeps in-frame clones, though not all of them. That table gives V, J and clone size, and the DNA gave D and trimming. The sample includes 150,000 or so clones, over 70% of them seen just once. This clonotype originated in a man aged 80 or over with acute or convalescent COVID-19. Sequences were obtained from peripheral blood.

CDR3 residues: CATSRVQVNYGYTF. CDR3 bases: TGTGCCACCAGCAGGGTGCAGGTGAACTATGGCTACACCTTC. The chain has TRBV15 and TRBJ1-2; D is unclear. Trimming took off 3 bases at V and 2 bases at J, with 10 bases between the two ends. This CDR3 is 14 amino acids long. Germline V gene sequence: CDR1 LNHNV, CDR2 YYDKDF (reference sequence).